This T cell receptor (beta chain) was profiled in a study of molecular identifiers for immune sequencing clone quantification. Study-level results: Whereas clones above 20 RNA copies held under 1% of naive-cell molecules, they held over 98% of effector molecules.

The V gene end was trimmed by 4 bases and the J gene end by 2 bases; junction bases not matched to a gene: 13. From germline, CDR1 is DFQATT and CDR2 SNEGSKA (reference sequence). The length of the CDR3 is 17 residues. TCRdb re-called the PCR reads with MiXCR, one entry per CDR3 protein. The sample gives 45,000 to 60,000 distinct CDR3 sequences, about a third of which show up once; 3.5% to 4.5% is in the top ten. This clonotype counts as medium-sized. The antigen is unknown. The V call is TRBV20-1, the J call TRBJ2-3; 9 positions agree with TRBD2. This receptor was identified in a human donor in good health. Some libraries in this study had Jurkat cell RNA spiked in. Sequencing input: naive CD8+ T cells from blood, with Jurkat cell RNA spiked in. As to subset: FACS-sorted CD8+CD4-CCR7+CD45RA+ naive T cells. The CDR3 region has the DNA TGCAGTGCTATCCGAAGGGGGCTAGCGGGATACACAGATACGCAGTATTTT. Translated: CSAIRRGLAGYTDTQYF.